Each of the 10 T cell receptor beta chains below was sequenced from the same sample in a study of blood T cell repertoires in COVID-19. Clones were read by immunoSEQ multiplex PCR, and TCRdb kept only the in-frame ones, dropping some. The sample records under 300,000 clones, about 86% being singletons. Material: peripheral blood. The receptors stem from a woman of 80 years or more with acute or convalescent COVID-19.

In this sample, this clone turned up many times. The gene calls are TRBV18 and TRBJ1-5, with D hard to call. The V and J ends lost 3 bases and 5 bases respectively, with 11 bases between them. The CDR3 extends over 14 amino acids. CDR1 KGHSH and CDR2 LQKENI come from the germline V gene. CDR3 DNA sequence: TGTGCCAGCTCACCGGTAAGCCTAGATCAGCCCCAGCATTTT. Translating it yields CASSPVSLDQPQHF.

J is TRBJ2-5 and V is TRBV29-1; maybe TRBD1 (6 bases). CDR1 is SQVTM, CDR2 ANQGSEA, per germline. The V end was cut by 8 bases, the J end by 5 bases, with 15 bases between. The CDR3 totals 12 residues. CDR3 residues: CSLGTSGETQYF. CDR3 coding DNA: TGCAGCCTCGGGACATCCGGGGAGACCCAGTACTTC. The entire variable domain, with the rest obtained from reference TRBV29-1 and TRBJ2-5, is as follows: SAVISQKPSRDICQRGTSLTIQCQVDSQVTMMFWYRQQPGQSLTLIATANQGSEATYESGFVIDKFPISRPNLTFSTLTVSNMSPEDSSIYLCSLGTSGETQYFGPGTRLLVL.

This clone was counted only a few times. In nucleotides, the CDR3 is TGTGCCAGCAGCCAAGCGGGTGAGCAGTACTTC. Its protein is CASSQAGEQYF. The chain recombines TRBV3-1 (or the pseudogene TRBV3-2) with TRBJ2-7, with D unclear. Germline CDR1 reads LGHDT; CDR2 reads YNNKEL (reference sequence). This CDR3 region has 11 residues. The germline V and J ends were trimmed by 1 base and 7 bases, with 5 bases remaining between them.

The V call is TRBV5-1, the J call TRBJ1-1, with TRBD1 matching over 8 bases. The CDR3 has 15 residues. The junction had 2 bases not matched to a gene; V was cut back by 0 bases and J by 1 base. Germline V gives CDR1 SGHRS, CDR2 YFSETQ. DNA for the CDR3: TGCGCCAGCAGCTTGGGACAGGGGACGAACACTGAAGCTTTCTTT. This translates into CASSLGQGTNTEAFF.

The CDR3 DNA is TGTGCCACCAGCAGAGATGGGGGGGCTAACTATGGCTACACCTTC. Its protein is CATSRDGGANYGYTF. This chain uses TRBV15 with TRBJ1-2, with a tentative D call TRBD1 (5 bases). The CDR3 covers 15 residues. Germline loops: CDR1 LNHNV, CDR2 YYDKDF (reference sequence). The V gene lost 0 bases and the J gene lost 0 bases, with 8 bases spanning the gap.

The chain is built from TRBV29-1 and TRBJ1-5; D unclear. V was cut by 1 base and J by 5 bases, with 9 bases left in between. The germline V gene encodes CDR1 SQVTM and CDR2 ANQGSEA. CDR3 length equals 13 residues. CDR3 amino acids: CSVEGAADQPQHF. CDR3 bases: TGCAGCGTTGAAGGGGCAGCCGATCAGCCCCAGCATTTT.

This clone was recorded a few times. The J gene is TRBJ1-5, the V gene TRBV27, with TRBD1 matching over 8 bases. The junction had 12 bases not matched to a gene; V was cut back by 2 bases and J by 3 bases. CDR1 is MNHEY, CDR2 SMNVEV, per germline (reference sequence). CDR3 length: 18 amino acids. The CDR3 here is CASSLGQGAGMVNQPQHF. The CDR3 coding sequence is TGTGCCAGCAGTTTAGGACAGGGCGCAGGAATGGTCAATCAGCCCCAGCATTTT.

CDR3 amino acids: CASMPVSGANVLTF. DNA for the CDR3: TGTGCCAGCATGCCAGTCTCTGGGGCCAACGTCCTGACTTTC. The J gene is TRBJ2-6, the V gene TRBV2; D uncertain. Trimming left V 7 bases short and J 0 bases short, with 7 bases between. This CDR3 comprises 14 residues. The germline CDR1 and CDR2 sequences are SNHLY and FYNNEI.

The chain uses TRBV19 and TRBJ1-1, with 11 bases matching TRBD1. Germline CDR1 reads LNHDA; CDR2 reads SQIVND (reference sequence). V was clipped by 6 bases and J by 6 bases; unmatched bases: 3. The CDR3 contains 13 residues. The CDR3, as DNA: TGTGCCAGTAGATTGGGACAGGGGGCTGAAGCTTTCTTT. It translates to CASRLGQGAEAFF. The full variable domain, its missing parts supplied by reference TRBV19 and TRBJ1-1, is DGGITQSPKYLFRKEGQNVTLSCEQNLNHDAMYWYRQDPGQGLRLIYYSQIVNDFQKGDIAEGYSVSREKKESFPLTVTSAQKNPTAFYLCASRLGQGAEAFFGQGTRLTVV.

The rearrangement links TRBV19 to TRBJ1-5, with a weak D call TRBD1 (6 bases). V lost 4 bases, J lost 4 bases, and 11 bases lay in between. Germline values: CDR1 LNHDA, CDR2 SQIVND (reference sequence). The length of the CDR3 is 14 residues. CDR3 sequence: CASSTRTVNQPQHF. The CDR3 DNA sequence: TGTGCCAGTAGTACCCGGACAGTTAATCAGCCCCAGCATTTT.